This section outlines one T cell receptor (beta chain) sequence together with its context. These data are taken from a study of regulatory T cells in long-lasting Graves disease. Study summary: The study enrolled newly diagnosed Graves' patients on antithyroid drugs under 3 months.

The TCR beta library used iRepertoire HTBI primers with Arm-PCR amplification of CDR3. TCRdb independently ran MiXCR on the multiplex PCR reads; one entry per CDR3 protein. The sample lists hundreds of thousands of distinct CDR3 sequences; around 17% were seen once. The V gene lost 3 bases and the J gene lost 6 bases, with 14 bases spanning the gap. This CDR3 has 14 amino acids. Germline CDR1 is DFQATT and CDR2 is SNEGSKA (reference sequence). The sample's time point: newly diagnosed GD, antithyroid drugs for less than 3 months. Extracted PBMC RNA gave rise to the TCR library. These data also featured in a second study, about T cells in Graves' hyperthyroidism and ophthalmopathy.

The receptor comes from a woman aged 30 to 39 with Graves disease. The rearrangement joins TRBV20-1 to TRBJ2-2, with a weak D call TRBD2 (6 bases). This material consisted of peripheral blood mononuclear cells (PBMCs), taken at new diagnosis, from a patient treated with antithyroid drugs. In DNA form, the CDR3 reads TGCAGTGCTAGGAAGGATCCGGGAGCCGGGGAGCTGTTTTTT. Translating gives CSARKDPGAGELFF.